Here is one TCR beta chain with its context. This record belongs to a study of beta chain features in type 1 diabetes. Every isolated RNA sample was fully reverse transcribed, so sequencing captured expressed TCRB transcripts. Libraries were prepared by immunoSEQ multiplex PCR; TCRdb keeps only in-frame clonotypes and omits some of them. This repertoire shows around 170,000 clones, approximately 9.1% found once; its top ten account for about 2.1%. Germline loops: CDR1 SGDLS, CDR2 YYNGEE. The CDR3 runs to 15 residues. V lost 3 bases to trimming and J lost 2 bases, with 14 bases between them. V is TRBV9 and J is TRBJ1-1, with D perhaps matching TRBD1 (6 bases). Sequencing was done on a sample of central memory CD4+ T cells from blood. The sequence derives from a woman aged 18-30 years in good health. The CDR3 protein is CASSGPTGRNTEAFF. CDR3 DNA: TGTGCCAGCAGCGGACCGACAGGACGCAACACTGAAGCTTTCTTT.